The T cell receptor beta chain under discussion was sequenced for a study of T cell responses to AZD1222 COVID-19 vaccine. Libraries were prepared by immunoSEQ multiplex PCR; TCRdb keeps only in-frame clonotypes and omits some of them. The table lists about 150,000 clones, around nine tenths of them singletons, with under 20% in the top ten. Germline CDR1 SGHAT, CDR2 FQDESV (reference sequence). The CDR3 is made up of 15 amino acids. The trim removed 4 bases at V and 2 bases at J, leaving 7 bases unmatched. Material: peripheral blood, obtained on day 0 of AZD1222 vaccination. The sequence was obtained from an adult in good health. The chain uses TRBV11-1 and TRBJ1-2, with 7 positions matching TRBD1. The CDR3 nucleotides read TGTGCCAGCAGCTGGGGGGACAGACTAAACTATGGCTACACCTTC. Translation gives CASSWGDRLNYGYTF.